This T cell receptor (beta chain) was identified during a study of human T cells and chemical hapten exposure. This clonotype was recorded a few times. No antigen is known for it. Sample time point: pre-sensitization, week 0. Treatment given: therapeutic diphenylcyclopropenone sensitization with weekly scalp DPC. Overall study results and limits: Since the donors had alopecia, their immune response may not be the same as that of healthy people.

This CDR3 spans 13 amino acids. V lost 3 bases and J 0 bases, leaving 5 bases between the germline ends. Germline V gene sequence: CDR1 DFQATT, CDR2 SNEGSKA (reference sequence). TCRdb fed the RACE reads into MiXCR, producing one record per CDR3 protein. The sample lists 200,000 to 300,000 distinct CDR3 sequences, 7% to 10% seen once, with 2% to 2.5% in the top ten. This specimen was whole blood, taken in connection with sensitization to the hapten diphenylcyclopropenone (DPC). The chain employs TRBV20-1 and TRBJ2-2; D unclear. The TCR originated in a woman aged 40 to 50 with alopecia areata. Some clones in this sample may be carry-over from other donors' samples. The CDR3: CSASGPNTGELFF. The CDR3 DNA sequence: TGCAGTGCTAGCGGGCCGAACACCGGGGAGCTGTTTTTT.